The entry that follows covers one T cell receptor beta chain sequence. Its antigen is unknown. It was with 60 Vbeta and 13 Jbeta primers that the PCR ran. Sequencing used immunoSEQ multiplex PCR; TCRdb keeps in-frame clones, though not all of them. The data show 110,000 or so clones, approximately 77% seen once. This record belongs to a study of cytomegalovirus exposure and HLA in healthy donors. Study-wide results and caveats: Within a later analysis, the majority of CMV-associated TCR beta chains appeared HLA-restricted. Earlier findings revealed that most TCR beta V segments proved productive either about 87% or about 30% of the time.

This TCR derives from a man aged 50 to 60 in good health and CMV-seropositive. The sequencing sample was made of PBMCs.

CDR3 DNA: TGTGCCAGCAGCTTAAACGGGAGGGGCACAGATACGCAGTATTTT. Translated, it gives CASSLNGRGTDTQYF. The chain uses TRBV7-2 and TRBJ2-3; 8 nucleotides agree with TRBD2. Germline V lookup: CDR1 SGHTA, CDR2 FQGNSA. CDR3 size: 15 residues. V was pared by 2 bases and J by 1 base, with 2 bases of the junction left unmatched.